A selection of T cell receptor beta chains follows, all from one sample in a study of T-cell reconstitution after alpha-beta-depleted transplantation in children. MiXCR, applied by TCRdb to the PCR reads, yields one record per CDR3 protein. The sample has approximately 630,000 distinct CDR3 sequences, over 10% seen once; the top ten hold 0.79%. The sequencing here drew on PBMCs, taken before TCRalphabeta/CD19-depleted stem cell transplant. The receptors shown here come from a girl aged 2-10 years with congenital amegakaryocytic thrombocytopenia, due to receive a stem cell transplant. Each CDR3 is given with its conserved first and last residue. Fields, in order: V gene, D gene, clone size, J gene, CDR3 protein, CDR3 DNA. D genes are given only for firm matches. Expanded clones get a size class; other rows say once, few or many, or leave the size out.

TRBV5-1,TRBD2,few,TRBJ2-2,CASSLRLSGSTGELFF,TGCGCCAGCAGCTTGAGACTTAGCGGGAGTACCGGGGAGCTGTTTTTT
TRBV15,.,few,TRBJ2-7,CATSSQPSYEQYF,TGTGCCACCAGCTCTCAGCCCTCCTACGAGCAGTACTTC
TRBV20-1,.,many,TRBJ1-2,CSAKKEQIYGYTF,TGCAGTGCTAAAAAGGAACAGATATATGGCTACACCTTC
TRBV5-1,.,few,TRBJ1-2,CASSFGPGQGVDGYTF,.
TRBV7-9,.,.,TRBJ2-1,CASSLTWGASYNEQFF,TGTGCCAGCAGCTTAACTTGGGGGGCCTCCTACAATGAGCAGTTCTTC
TRBV5-1,.,many,TRBJ2-5,CASSPAGMKETQYF,TGCGCCAGCAGCCCGGCGGGCATGAAGGAGACCCAGTACTTC
TRBV10-3,.,few,TRBJ2-7,CAITELEGYEQYF,TGTGCCATCACCGAGCTGGAGGGCTACGAGCAGTACTTC
TRBV7-8,TRBD2,few,TRBJ2-1,CASSLWGLAGSVGEQFF,TGTGCCAGCAGCTTATGGGGACTAGCGGGGAGTGTCGGTGAGCAGTTCTTC
TRBV12-3/TRBV12-4,.,once,TRBJ1-5,CASSLGGGAPGQPQHF,TGTGCCAGCAGTTTAGGGGGTGGGGCGCCAGGTCAGCCCCAGCATTTT
TRBV29-1,TRBD1,many,TRBJ2-5,CSVEDQGAAETQYF,TGCAGCGTTGAAGATCAGGGGGCGGCGGAGACCCAGTACTTC
TRBV4-2,.,.,TRBJ2-3,CASSHRAAARTYTDTQYF,TGTGCCAGCAGCCATCGAGCGGCGGCACGGACTTACACAGATACGCAGTATTTT
TRBV4-1,.,.,TRBJ1-5,CASSLSEDGQPQHF,TGCGCCAGCAGCCTAAGCGAGGACGGGCAGCCCCAGCATTTT
TRBV27,.,few,TRBJ2-2,CASSLDSHTGELFF,TGTGCCAGCAGTTTAGACAGTCACACCGGGGAGCTGTTTTTT
TRBV4-2,TRBD1,.,TRBJ2-7,CASSQEFLGTGGIYEQYF,TGTGCCAGCAGCCAAGAGTTTCTCGGGACAGGGGGCATCTACGAGCAGTACTTC
TRBV6-1,.,many,TRBJ2-5,CASSLVGIGETQYF,TGTGCCAGCAGTCTGGTGGGAATCGGAGAGACCCAGTACTTC
TRBV5-1,TRBD2,few,TRBJ2-7,CASSDLGLAGGPSEQYF,TGCGCCAGCAGCGACCTGGGACTAGCGGGAGGGCCCTCCGAGCAGTACTTC
TRBV24-1,.,.,TRBJ1-5,CATSDHRVQPQHF,TGTGCCACCAGTGACCATAGGGTTCAGCCCCAGCATTTT
TRBV25-1,.,.,TRBJ2-6,CASSELGSSSSGANVLTF,TGTGCCAGCAGTGAATTGGGCAGCTCCAGCTCTGGGGCCAACGTCCTGACTTTC